The source of this T cell receptor beta chain is a study of cytomegalovirus exposure and HLA in healthy donors. V was pared by 0 bases and J by 7 bases, with 6 bases of the junction left unmatched. The CDR3 runs 16 residues. In germline, CDR1 is SGHDT, CDR2 YYEEEE. Vbeta (60) and Jbeta (13) primers were used in the PCR. The method was immunoSEQ multiplex PCR; TCRdb's version includes in-frame clones alone and lacks a portion of them. The sample consists of 130,000 to 150,000 clones, almost 85% of them appearing once. The sequence came from a woman in her sixties or seventies in good health and CMV-seropositive. The rearrangement links TRBV5-6 to TRBJ1-6, with TRBD1 identical over 8 bases. Specimen: PBMCs. CDR3 loop: CASSLDVQGGNSPLHF. DNA for the CDR3: TGTGCCAGCAGCTTGGATGTACAGGGGGGGAATTCACCCCTCCACTTT.